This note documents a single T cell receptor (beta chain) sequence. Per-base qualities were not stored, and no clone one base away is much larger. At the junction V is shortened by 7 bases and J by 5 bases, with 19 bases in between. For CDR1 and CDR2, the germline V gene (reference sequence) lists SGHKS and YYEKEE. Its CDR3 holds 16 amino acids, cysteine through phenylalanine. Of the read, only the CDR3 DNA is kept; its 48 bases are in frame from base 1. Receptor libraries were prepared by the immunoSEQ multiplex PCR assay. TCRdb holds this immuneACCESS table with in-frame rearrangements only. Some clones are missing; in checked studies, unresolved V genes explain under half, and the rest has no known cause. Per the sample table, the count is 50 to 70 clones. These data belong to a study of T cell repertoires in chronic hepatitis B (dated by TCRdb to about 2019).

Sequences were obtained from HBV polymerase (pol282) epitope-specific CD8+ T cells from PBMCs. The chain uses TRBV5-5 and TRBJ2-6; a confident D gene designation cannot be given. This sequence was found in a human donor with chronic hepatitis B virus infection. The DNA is TGTGCCAGCTTCAAACTCGCACAAAGTCGGGCCAACGTCCTGACTTTC. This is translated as CASFKLAQSRANVLTF. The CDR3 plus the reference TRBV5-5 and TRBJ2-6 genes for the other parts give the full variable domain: DAGVTQSPTHLIKTRGQQVTLRCSPISGHKSVSWYQQVLGQGPQFIFQYYEKEERGRGNFPDRFSARQFPNYSSELNVNALLLGDSALYLCASFKLAQSRANVLTFGAGSRLTVL.